The text below deals with one T cell receptor beta chain. Its antigen remains unknown. This table comes from immunoSEQ multiplex PCR, and its TCRdb copy is limited to in-frame clones, with some not included. The sample shows 100,000 to 150,000 clones, roughly 89% of them seen only once. This record comes from a study of T cell responses to AZD1222 COVID-19 vaccine. Across the study: The analysis combined second doses at about 4 or about 12 weeks. Broader study findings: Females made up more of the donors, who were largely white British, and clonal diversity may have come out too low. Vaccine-associated CD4 TCRs spanned spike, dominant at 160-218 and 743-854. Of spike-specific TCRs, nearly half reportedly target regions left unmutated in variants.

Germline CDR1 reads SQVTM; CDR2 reads ANQGSEA. This CDR3 comprises 12 residues. Trimming pared 4 bases from V and 4 bases from J, leaving 10 bases between. This clonotype originated in an adult in good health. The starting material was peripheral blood, obtained on day 0 of AZD1222 vaccination. This chain joins TRBV29-1 and TRBJ2-5, with D possibly TRBD2 on 5 matching bases. The DNA for the CDR3 is TGCAGCGTTGTCCTGGAGGTAGAGACCCAGTACTTC. It yields the protein CSVVLEVETQYF.